The 25 T cell receptor beta chains in this list originate from one sample, sequenced in a study of T cells in Graves' hyperthyroidism and ophthalmopathy. RNA transcripts served as the template for amplifying TCR beta CDR3 regions. First-round RT-PCR with HTBI primers amplified the TCR CDR3 region. A single record per CDR3 protein comes from TCRdb applying MiXCR to the multiplex PCR reads. This table holds about 380,000 distinct CDR3 sequences, about a fifth found once. The sequencing sample was made of blood. Receptors originate from a man aged 18 to 30 with Graves' ophthalmopathy.

This clonotype was counted at least ten times. The V and J genes are TRBV28 and TRBJ2-3; D perhaps matches TRBD2 (5 bases). The CDR3 extends over 14 amino acids. Germline V gene lookup returns CDR1 MDHEN and CDR2 SYDVKM. Trimming pared 8 bases from V and 2 bases from J, leaving 14 bases between. The CDR3 coding sequence is TGTGCCAGCGCCCCCCCGGGATCCACAGATACGCAGTATTTT. Protein: CASAPPGSTDTQYF.

This clonotype came up many times. The chain links TRBV12-3 or TRBV12-4 to TRBJ2-7, with 8 nucleotides matching TRBD1. V was clipped by 3 bases and J by 2 bases; unmatched bases: 3. The length of the CDR3 is 14 residues. The CDR3 loop reads CASSLGRGPYEQYF. DNA of the CDR3: TGTGCCAGCAGTTTGGGCAGGGGGCCCTACGAGCAGTACTTC.

The chain employs TRBV6-1 and TRBJ2-2; D uncertain. V lost 3 bases and J lost 6, with 8 bases in between. CDR1 is MNHNS and CDR2 is SASEGT in the germline V gene. The CDR3 runs to 13 residues. For the CDR3, the DNA is TGTGCCAGCAGTGACGGCTGGCCCGGGGAGCTGTTTTTT. It specifies CASSDGWPGELFF.

V and J are TRBV9 and TRBJ2-3; no clear D gene. Germline CDR1 SGDLS, CDR2 YYNGEE. The V gene lost 4 bases and the J gene lost 2 bases, with 11 bases spanning the gap. The CDR3 loop spans 14 amino acids. The CDR3 loop reads CASSSQGSTDTQYF. Written as DNA, the CDR3 is TGTGCCAGCAGCAGCCAAGGGTCCACAGATACGCAGTATTTT.

About this clonotype itself: This may arise from a read error, as a much more abundant clone is one base away. The chain uses TRBV5-5 and TRBJ2-2; 9 nucleotides line up with TRBD1. Germline lookup yields CDR1 SGHKS and CDR2 YYEKEE (reference sequence). This CDR3 spans 16 amino acids. The CDR3: CASSLAGTGNTGGLFF. Written as DNA, the CDR3 is TGCGCCAGCAGCTTGGCCGGGACAGGGAACACCGGGGGGCTGTTTTTT. The full variable domain, in which reference TRBV5-5 and TRBJ2-2 provide the parts outside the CDR3, is DAGVTQSPTHLIKTRGQQVTLRCSPISGHKSVSWYQQVLGQGPQFIFQYYEKEERGRGNFPDRFSARQFPNYSSELNVNALLLGDSALYLCASSLAGTGNTGGLFFGEGSRLTVL.

A note on this clonotype: Being one base from a much bigger clone, this may be a read error. This chain connects TRBV5-6 to TRBJ2-5; D gene uncertain. From germline, CDR1 is SGHDT and CDR2 YYEEEE. This CDR3 contains 11 residues. CDR3 in amino acids: CASSFDETQSF. In DNA, the CDR3 is TGTGCCAGCAGCTTCGACGAGACCCAGTCCTTC.

This clonotype was recorded at least ten times. The chain couples TRBV12-3 or TRBV12-4 to TRBJ1-6, with D maybe TRBD1 (5 bases). V lost 3 bases, J lost 10 bases, and 10 bases lay in between. The CDR3 is 13 amino acids. CDR3 nucleotide sequence: TGTGCCAGCAGTTTCGTCCGGGACTCACCCCTCCACTTT. Its protein is CASSFVRDSPLHF.

Ten or more counts support this clonotype. The chain recombines TRBV7-3 with TRBJ1-2; D might be TRBD1 (5 bases). V was clipped by 10 bases and J by 8 bases, with 11 bases between them. This CDR3 is 10 amino acids long. The germline V gene encodes CDR1 SGHTA and CDR2 FQGTGA. The CDR3 sequence: CAIPGNGYTF. In nucleotides, the CDR3 is TGTGCCATCCCAGGGAACGGCTACACCTTC.

The table lists this clonotype with a few counts. V and J are TRBV7-2 and TRBJ1-2; no reliable D call. CDR1 and CDR2 from the germline V gene are SGHTA and FQGNSA. CDR3 length: 15 residues. Trimming stripped 5 bases from V and 3 bases from J, with 16 bases between. For the CDR3, the DNA is TGTGCCAGCAGCGAAAGGACCTTAGCATACTATGGCTACACCTTC. It is translated as CASSERTLAYYGYTF.

This clonotype was counted only a few times. The V call is TRBV29-1, the J call TRBJ1-5, with D maybe TRBD1 (5 bases). V lost 7 bases to trimming and J lost 1 base, with 17 bases between them. Germline lookup yields CDR1 SQVTM and CDR2 ANQGSEA. This CDR3 comprises 15 residues. The CDR3 region is CSALMGGGSNQPQHF. Here the CDR3 DNA reads TGCAGCGCCCTGATGGGGGGTGGGAGCAATCAGCCCCAGCATTTT. The full variable domain, its missing parts supplied by reference TRBV29-1 and TRBJ1-5, is SAVISQKPSRDICQRGTSLTIQCQVDSQVTMMFWYRQQPGQSLTLIATANQGSEATYESGFVIDKFPISRPNLTFSTLTVSNMSPEDSSIYLCSALMGGGSNQPQHFGDGTRLSIL.

The sample holds a few counts of this clonotype. This may come from a read error, since a much larger clone is one base off. The rearrangement links TRBV6-8 to TRBJ2-7; 7 bases are a match to TRBD2. Germline V gene sequence: CDR1 MNHGY, CDR2 SAAAGT. CDR3 length: 13 amino acids. CDR3 DNA: TGTGCCAGCAATTACTTCGGGGGGAGCGAGCAGTACTTC. Its protein is CASNYFGGSEQYF.

On this clonotype: It may be a read error: a sequence one base away is much more abundant. V is TRBV20-1 and J is TRBJ1-1; no reliable D call. The CDR3 has 13 residues. Per the germline V gene, CDR1 is DFQATT and CDR2 is SNEGSKA (reference sequence). The CDR3: CSGSRGLNTGAFF. CDR3 sequence (DNA): TGCAGCGGTAGTAGAGGGCTGAACACTGGAGCTTTCTTT.

This chain connects TRBV3-1 to TRBJ1-2; unclear D gene. V was clipped by 4 bases and J by 0 bases, with 9 bases between them. This CDR3 is 14 amino acids long. Germline V gives CDR1 LGHDT, CDR2 YNNKEL (reference sequence). DNA for the CDR3: TGTGCCAGCAGCCCACGGAGGACTAACTATGGCTACACCTTC. Translation gives CASSPRRTNYGYTF.

This clonotype was observed at least ten times. This chain links TRBV7-3 with TRBJ2-1; 7 bases are shared with TRBD1. From germline, CDR1 is SGHTA and CDR2 FQGTGA. This CDR3 is 15 amino acids long. V trimming: 4 bases; J trimming: 5 bases; junction bases outside the gene matches: 8. CDR3 amino acids: CASSSGTVGNNEQFF. As DNA, the CDR3 is TGTGCCAGCAGCTCGGGGACAGTCGGCAACAATGAGCAGTTCTTC.

The chain links TRBV3-1 to TRBJ1-2; 7 nucleotides line up with TRBD1. V dropped 2 bases and J dropped 0; count of bases not matched to a gene: 12. Germline-derived CDR1 and CDR2 are LGHDT and YNNKEL (reference sequence). The CDR3 runs to 18 residues. DNA of the CDR3: TGTGCCAGCAGCCAAATAATCCTCCGGGACAGCCCTAACTATGGCTACACCTTC. This codes for CASSQIILRDSPNYGYTF.

The CDR3 DNA is TGTGCCAGCACCTCCAGGTTGGGGGGACGGTATGGCTACACCTTC. Protein: CASTSRLGGRYGYTF. The rearrangement uses TRBV28 and TRBJ1-2; D perhaps matches TRBD1 (5 bases). In germline, CDR1 is MDHEN, CDR2 SYDVKM. CDR3 length equals 15 residues. The V end lost 7 bases, the J end lost 5 bases, and 20 bases lay between the germline ends.

The chain couples TRBV5-5 to TRBJ1-6; 9 bases match TRBD1. Unmatched junction bases numbered 2, after V lost 3 bases and J lost 7 bases. The CDR3 spans 14 residues. Germline V gives CDR1 SGHKS, CDR2 YYEKEE (reference sequence). CDR3 in DNA: TGTGCCAGCAGCTCGACAGGGGGAAATTCACCCCTCCACTTT. The encoded protein is CASSSTGGNSPLHF.

The CDR3 DNA reads as TGCGCCAGCAGCATCGCGGGGGTTAACACCGGGGAGCTGTTTTTT. Its protein product is CASSIAGVNTGELFF. The rearrangement uses TRBV5-1 and TRBJ2-2; 7 bases align to TRBD2. CDR1 and CDR2 from the germline V gene are SGHRS and YFSETQ. Losses at the gene ends were 4 bases for V and 2 bases for J; bases not matched to a gene: 5. This CDR3 contains 15 residues.

J is TRBJ2-4 and V is TRBV9, with 11 bases lining up with TRBD2. In germline, CDR1 is SGDLS, CDR2 YYNGEE. The CDR3 sequence is 14 residues long. V lost 4 bases, J lost 5 bases, and 2 bases stayed unmatched. The CDR3: CASSRGLAENIQYF. The CDR3 DNA reads TGTGCCAGCAGCAGGGGACTAGCGGAAAACATTCAGTACTTC.

About this clonotype itself: A much larger clone lies a single base off, so this may be a read error. The chain joins TRBV12-3 or TRBV12-4 to TRBJ1-4, with TRBD1 matching 7 bases. The CDR3 totals 16 residues. With V trimmed by 8 bases and J by 10 bases, 19 bases remained unmatched. CDR3 sequence reads: CASRPGQDQPGGKLFF. The CDR3 DNA reads as TGTGCCAGCCGACCCGGACAGGATCAGCCCGGAGGAAAACTGTTTTTT.

This clonotype was seen just once. A much bigger clone sits one base away, suggesting this may be a read error. This sequence joins TRBV7-9 and TRBJ2-1; 8 positions agree with TRBD2. The V segment lost 5 bases and the J segment 8 bases; nucleotides outside the gene matches: 14. The CDR3 has 16 residues. Germline CDR1 SEHNR, CDR2 FQNEAQ (reference sequence). The CDR3 region is CASSRGGGARRDEQFF. The DNA for the CDR3 is TGTGCCAGCAGCCGGGGGGGGGGGGCGCGACGCGATGAGCAGTTCTTC.

This clonotype was counted many times. The chain uses TRBV20-1 and TRBJ2-5, with D perhaps TRBD2 (7 bases). Germline-derived CDR1 and CDR2 are DFQATT and SNEGSKA (reference sequence). Deletions cut 3 bases from V and 3 bases from J, with 17 bases between. This CDR3 is built from 15 residues. In nucleotides, the CDR3 is TGCAGTGCTAGTGTCGGGGGGCAGTGGGAAGAGACCCAGTACTTC. Encoded protein: CSASVGGQWEETQYF.

In its sample, this clonotype was seen a few times. The chain has TRBV5-8 and TRBJ1-2; 7 positions agree with TRBD1. Germline CDR1 reads SGHTS; CDR2 reads YDEGEE. Losses at the gene ends were 5 bases for V and 5 bases for J; bases not matched to a gene: 9. The CDR3 has 14 residues. The CDR3 region has the DNA TGTGCCAGCAGTACCCCAGGGGGACGGTATGGCTACACCTTC. It is translated as CASSTPGGRYGYTF.

This clonotype came up a few times. This chain links TRBV18 with TRBJ1-1; D gene ambiguous. The CDR3 runs 15 residues. Germline values: CDR1 KGHSH, CDR2 LQKENI. Trimming removed 2 bases from V and 1 base from J, with 11 bases in between. The CDR3 protein is CASSPFATGNTEAFF. DNA for the CDR3: TGTGCCAGCTCACCATTTGCTACGGGGAACACTGAAGCTTTCTTT.

This clonotype appeared many times. V is TRBV7-9 and J is TRBJ2-1; D not certain. The V gene lost 2 bases and the J gene lost 5 bases, with 10 bases spanning the gap. The CDR3 is 14 amino acids. Germline loops: CDR1 SEHNR, CDR2 FQNEAQ (reference sequence). The CDR3 spells CASSLSSGNNEQFF. For the CDR3, the DNA is TGTGCCAGCAGCTTATCCTCCGGAAACAATGAGCAGTTCTTC.